The present T cell receptor beta chain was sequenced within a study of identical twins. Overall study findings and caveats: An excess of low generation probability was shown by twin-shared out-of-frame alpha sequences.

About this clonotype: Its antigen is as yet unknown.

TCRdb used MiXCR to reprocess the 5' RACE reads, holding one entry per CDR3 protein. Of about 470,000 distinct CDR3 sequences in the sample, 20% to 25% were seen once. This CDR3 is built from 16 residues. V lost 2 bases to trimming and J lost 4 bases, with 15 bases between them. Germline V CDR1 and CDR2: SNHLY, FYNNEI. A further study also used this sample, focusing on T cells expressing NK-cell markers.

V gene TRBV2 combines with J gene TRBJ2-1; D ambiguous. Sequenced: CD4+ T cells sorted from blood. The receptor was derived from a woman under 30 in good health. CDR3 bases: TGTGCCAGCAGTGAACCCTGGCGAGGCTTATACAATGAGCAGTTCTTC. Translation gives CASSEPWRGLYNEQFF.